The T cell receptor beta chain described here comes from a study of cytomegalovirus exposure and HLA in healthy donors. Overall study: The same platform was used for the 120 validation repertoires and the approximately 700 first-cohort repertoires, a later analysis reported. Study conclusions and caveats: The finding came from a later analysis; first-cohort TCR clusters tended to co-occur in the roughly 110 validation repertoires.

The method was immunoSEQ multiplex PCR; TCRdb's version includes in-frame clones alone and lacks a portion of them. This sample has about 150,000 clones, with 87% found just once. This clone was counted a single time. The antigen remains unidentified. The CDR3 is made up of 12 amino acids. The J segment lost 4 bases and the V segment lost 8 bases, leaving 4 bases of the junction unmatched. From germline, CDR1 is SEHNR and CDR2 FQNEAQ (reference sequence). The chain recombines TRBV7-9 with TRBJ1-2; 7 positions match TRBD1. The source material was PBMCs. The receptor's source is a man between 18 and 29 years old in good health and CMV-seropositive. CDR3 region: CASDRVSYGYTF. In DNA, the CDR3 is TGTGCCAGCGACAGGGTCAGCTATGGCTACACCTTC.